Listed below are T cell receptor beta chains from one sample, sequenced in a study of technical replicates of blood from several donors. Method: immunoSEQ multiplex PCR; TCRdb's copy keeps in-frame clones and lacks some. The top ten clones hold around 0.37% of a sample with some 84,000 clones, around nine tenths of them seen once. Sequenced: T cells isolated from PBMCs. The receptor set was obtained from a human donor in good health. Each CDR3 is given with its conserved first and last residue. A D gene is named only where the DNA matches it firmly. A clone size is listed for some rows: how often the clone was seen (once, few, many), or a class if it is expanded.

clone_size	v_call	j_call	d_call	cdr3_aa	cdr3_nt
-	TRBV5-1	TRBJ2-7	TRBD1	CASSSGQSNYEQYF	TGCGCCAGCAGCTCGGGACAGTCCAACTACGAGCAGTACTTC
-	TRBV5-8	TRBJ2-7	-	CASSLGWVEEQYF	TGTGCCAGCAGCTTGGGTTGGGTGGAGGAGCAGTACTTC
few	TRBV5-1	TRBJ2-1	TRBD1	CASSLGQVNEQFF	TGCGCCAGCAGCTTAGGACAGGTCAATGAGCAGTTCTTC
-	TRBV6-1	TRBJ2-7	TRBD2	CAIAFLADYEQYF	TGTGCCATCGCGTTCCTAGCGGACTACGAGCAGTACTTC
-	TRBV5-1	TRBJ2-2	TRBD1	CASSLTGTATTGELFF	TGCGCCAGCAGCTTAACCGGGACAGCAACAACCGGGGAGCTGTTTTTT
-	TRBV13	TRBJ2-1	TRBD2	CASRGGPYNEQFF	TGTGCCAGCAGGGGAGGGCCCTACAATGAGCAGTTCTTC
-	TRBV7-3	TRBJ2-3	-	CASSSDSGSSTDTQYF	TGTGCCAGCAGCTCTGATAGCGGCTCTAGCACAGATACGCAGTATTTT
-	TRBV5-4	TRBJ2-5	-	CASSLYGGQETQYF	TGTGCCAGCAGCTTGTACGGGGGACAAGAGACCCAGTACTTC
-	TRBV7-8	TRBJ1-2	TRBD1	CASSTSGQGLYGYTF	TGTGCCAGCAGCACCTCCGGACAGGGACTCTATGGCTACACCTTC
-	TRBV27	TRBJ1-2	TRBD1	CASSGQDYGYTF	TGTGCCAGCAGTGGACAGGACTATGGCTACACCTTC
-	TRBV2	TRBJ2-4	-	CASSEGRRENIQYF	TGTGCCAGCAGTGAAGGGCGGAGGGAAAACATTCAGTACTTC
-	TRBV9	TRBJ1-1	TRBD1	CASSATGGVIFFTEAFF	TGTGCCAGCAGCGCAACAGGGGGTGTAATATTTTTTACTGAAGCTTTCTTT
-	TRBV19	TRBJ1-5	TRBD1	CASSVMTTGTGILAQHF	TGTGCCAGTAGTGTTATGACAACCGGGACAGGCATATTGGCCCAGCATTTT
-	TRBV9	TRBJ2-3	TRBD2	CASSEDSGSGTDTQYF	TGTGCCAGCAGCGAGGATAGCGGGAGTGGCACAGATACGCAGTATTTT
-	TRBV29-1	TRBJ2-7	TRBD2	CSVGVAGISYEQYF	TGCAGCGTTGGGGTAGCGGGGATCTCCTACGAGCAGTACTTC
-	TRBV6-1	TRBJ2-1	TRBD2	CASRASGRAHEQFF	TGTGCCAGCAGAGCCAGCGGGAGGGCCCATGAGCAGTTCTTC
-	TRBV28	TRBJ2-1	-	CASSLATVYNEQFF	TGTGCCAGCAGTTTGGCGACAGTCTACAATGAGCAGTTCTTC
-	TRBV7-9	TRBJ2-1	TRBD2	CASSSLMTSGKNEQFF	TGTGCCAGCAGCTCGCTGATGACTAGCGGGAAGAATGAGCAGTTCTTC
-	TRBV7-2	TRBJ2-7	TRBD2	CASSLKSGRENEQYF	TGTGCCAGCAGCTTGAAGAGCGGGAGAGAGAACGAGCAGTACTTC
-	TRBV11-2	TRBJ1-4	-	CASSLVATNEKLFF	TGTGCCAGCAGCTTAGTAGCAACTAATGAAAAACTGTTTTTT
-	TRBV7-9	TRBJ2-2	-	CASSLQGPPVLTGELFF	TGTGCCAGCAGCTTACAGGGGCCACCAGTTTTAACCGGGGAGCTGTTTTTT
-	TRBV11-3	TRBJ2-2	-	CASSLVQGFTGELFF	TGTGCCAGCAGCTTAGTACAGGGATTCACCGGGGAGCTGTTTTTT
-	TRBV7-2	TRBJ2-7	TRBD2	CASGLTGTRPYEQYF	TGTGCCAGCGGCCTCACCGGGACTAGGCCTTACGAGCAGTACTTC
few	TRBV30	TRBJ1-1	TRBD1	CARGTGKSLTEAFF	TGTGCCCGTGGGACAGGGAAATCCCTCACTGAAGCTTTCTTT
-	TRBV10-3	TRBJ2-3	-	CAISDILEVGTDTQYF	TGTGCCATCAGTGATATTTTAGAGGTGGGCACAGATACGCAGTATTTT
-	TRBV27	TRBJ2-1	-	CASSKALPSSYNEQFF	TGTGCCAGCAGTAAAGCTCTTCCGAGCTCCTACAATGAGCAGTTCTTC